This TCR beta chain was obtained from a study of shared clonotypes between healthy human individuals. The CDR3 is made up of 17 amino acids. V trimming: 0 bases; J trimming: 3 bases; junction bases outside the gene matches: 6. Germline assignment: CDR1 SGHAT and CDR2 FQNNGV. Without sorting, samples used some 100 million PBMCs for genomic DNA. Genomic DNA (from each subset) was split evenly across several immunoSEQ plates. Libraries were prepared by immunoSEQ multiplex PCR; TCRdb keeps only in-frame clonotypes and omits some of them. The data contain hundreds of thousands of clones, roughly 72% of them singletons.

This TCR was recovered from a middle-aged woman in good health. Some clones in this sample may be carry-over from other donors' samples. The chain is built from TRBV11-2 and TRBJ2-3; TRBD1 matches at 10 bases. The sample was PBMCs. CDR3 DNA sequence: TGTGCCAGCAGCTTAGACCCTCCGGGACAGGGGACAGATACGCAGTATTTT. Encoded protein: CASSLDPPGQGTDTQYF. The full variable domain, its missing parts supplied by reference TRBV11-2 and TRBJ2-3, is EAGVAQSPRYKIIEKRQSVAFWCNPISGHATLYWYQQILGQGPKLLIQFQNNGVVDDSQLPKDRFSAERLKGVDSTLKIQPAKLEDSAVYLCASSLDPPGQGTDTQYFGPGTRLTVL.